This T cell receptor (beta chain) was retrieved from a study of blood T cell repertoires in COVID-19. Turning to the study itself: Material from acute and convalescent COVID-19 was sourced from the United States, Italy and Spain. Sample material is recorded as cDNA or gDNA derived from T cells, B-cell-depleted T cells, or PBMCs.

Authors' analysis steps: Amplification of reference gene primers provided the estimated nucleated cell counts. Clones were read by immunoSEQ multiplex PCR, and TCRdb kept only the in-frame ones, dropping some. V and J calls and clone size are those listed in that table; D and trimming were worked out from the DNA. The sample shows roughly 260,000 clones, roughly 84% of them seen only once. Sequenced material: peripheral blood. This TCR was sampled from a woman aged 40 to 55 with active or convalescent COVID-19.

The CDR3 spells CASTGKRNTGELFF. CDR3 coding DNA: TGTGCCAGCACCGGGAAAAGGAACACCGGGGAGCTGTTTTTT. V and J are TRBV2 and TRBJ2-2; weak D call: TRBD2 (5 bases). Trimming left V 7 bases short and J 1 base short, with 10 bases between. CDR3 size: 14 residues. Germline loops: CDR1 SNHLY, CDR2 FYNNEI. Full variable domain (missing parts from reference TRBV2 and TRBJ2-2): EPEVTQTPSHQVTQMGQEVILRCVPISNHLYFYWYRQILGQKVEFLVSFYNNEISEKSEIFDDQFSVERPDGSNFTLKIRSTKLEDSAMYFCASTGKRNTGELFFGEGSRLTVL.